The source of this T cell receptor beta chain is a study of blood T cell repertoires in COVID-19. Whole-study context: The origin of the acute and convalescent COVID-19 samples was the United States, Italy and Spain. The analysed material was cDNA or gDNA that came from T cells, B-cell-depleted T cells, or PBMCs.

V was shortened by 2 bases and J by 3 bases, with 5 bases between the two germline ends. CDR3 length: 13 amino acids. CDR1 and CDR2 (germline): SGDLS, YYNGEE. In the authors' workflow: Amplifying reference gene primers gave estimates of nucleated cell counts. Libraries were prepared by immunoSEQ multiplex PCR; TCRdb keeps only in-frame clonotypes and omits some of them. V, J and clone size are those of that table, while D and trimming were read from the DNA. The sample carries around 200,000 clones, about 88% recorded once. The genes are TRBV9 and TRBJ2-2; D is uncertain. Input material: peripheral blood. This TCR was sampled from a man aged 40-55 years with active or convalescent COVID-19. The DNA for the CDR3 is TGTGCCAGCAGCGTGAGATACACCGGGGAGCTGTTTTTT. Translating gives CASSVRYTGELFF.